These 23 T cell receptor beta chains were sequenced from one sample in a study of blood T cell repertoires in COVID-19. Only in-frame clones appear in the TCRdb table, and some are missing; sequencing was by immunoSEQ multiplex PCR. The data hold tens of thousands of clones, with 80% to 90% observed a single time. Sequencing was done on a sample of peripheral blood. These receptor sequences come from a human donor in a cohort sampled during active COVID-19.

The chain has TRBV18 and TRBJ2-2; a weak D match, TRBD1 (5 bases). Germline CDR1 reads KGHSH; CDR2 reads LQKENI. Trimming shortened V by 2 bases and J by 6 bases, and 13 bases separated the two germline ends. CDR3 length: 15 amino acids. The CDR3 region is CASSPFSDSAGELFF. In DNA form, the CDR3 reads TGTGCCAGCTCACCATTCAGCGACAGTGCCGGGGAGCTGTTTTTT.

The chain employs TRBV14 and TRBJ1-2, with D unresolved. The length of the CDR3 is 14 residues. V was cut by 4 bases and J by 1 base, with 10 bases left in between. Germline V gene sequence: CDR1 SGHDN, CDR2 FVKESK. CDR3 protein: CASSPGNSNYGYTF. The CDR3 bases are TGTGCCAGCAGCCCAGGAAATAGTAACTATGGCTACACCTTC.

The gene calls are TRBV5-4 and TRBJ2-3, with a weak D call TRBD2 (5 bases). Per the germline V gene, CDR1 is SGHNT and CDR2 is YYREEE (reference sequence). CDR3 size: 15 residues. V was clipped by 0 bases and J by 2 bases, with 10 bases between them. CDR3 in amino acids: CASSLGGQHTDTQYF. For the CDR3, the DNA is TGTGCCAGCAGCTTGGGCGGGCAGCACACAGATACGCAGTATTTT.

J is TRBJ2-3 and V is TRBV7-6; 9 bases are a match to TRBD1. Germline CDR1 is SGHVS and CDR2 is FNYEAQ. CDR3 length equals 15 residues. Unmatched junction bases numbered 5, after V lost 4 bases and J lost 3 bases. CDR3 DNA sequence: TGTGCCAGCAGCTCGAACAGGGGGCGGACAGATACGCAGTATTTT. As protein: CASSSNRGRTDTQYF. Drawing the rest from reference TRBV7-6 and TRBJ2-3, the complete variable domain is GAGVSQSPRYKVTKRGQDVALRCDPISGHVSLYWYRQALGQGPEFLTYFNYEAQQDKSGLPNDRFSAERPEGSISTLTIQRTEQRDSAMYRCASSSNRGRTDTQYFGPGTRLTVL.

The chain has TRBV28 and TRBJ2-7, with 10 bases that match TRBD1. CDR3 length equals 15 residues. With 5 bases clipped from V and 2 bases from J, the junction kept 6 bases outside the gene matches. In germline, CDR1 is MDHEN, CDR2 SYDVKM. The CDR3 DNA sequence: TGTGCCAGCAGTCCGGGGACAGGGGTTGCCTACGAGCAGTACTTC. It translates to CASSPGTGVAYEQYF.

The gene calls are TRBV5-4 and TRBJ2-2, with 7 nucleotides matching TRBD1. CDR3 size: 16 residues. Germline values: CDR1 SGHNT, CDR2 YYREEE (reference sequence). The V segment lost 0 bases and the J segment 3 bases; nucleotides outside the gene matches: 5. The CDR3, as DNA: TGTGCCAGCAGCTTGGCGAGGGGGCTGGACACCGGGGAGCTGTTTTTT. Translation gives CASSLARGLDTGELFF.

This clone was seen once. V gene TRBV10-3 combines with J gene TRBJ1-5; D is undetermined. CDR1 and CDR2 from the germline V gene are ENHRY and SYGVKD. The CDR3 runs 12 residues. The V and J ends lost 3 bases and 4 bases respectively, with 4 bases between them. CDR3 in DNA: TGTGCCATCAGTGACAGAAATCAGCCCCAGCATTTT. This codes for CAISDRNQPQHF.

The chain recombines TRBV25-1 with TRBJ1-1, with D maybe TRBD1 (5 bases). Germline CDR1 is MGHDK and CDR2 is SYGVNS. Trimming shortened V by 1 base and J by 3 bases, and 12 bases separated the two germline ends. CDR3 length equals 15 residues. CDR3 nucleotide sequence: TGTGCCAGCAGTGAATTGCGGGGGGGGGACACTGAAGCTTTCTTT. Protein: CASSELRGGDTEAFF.

This clone was recorded a few times. The chain links TRBV19 to TRBJ1-3; 10 bases map to TRBD1. Trimming at V came to 2 bases and at J to 3 bases, leaving 7 bases not matched to a gene. From germline, CDR1 is LNHDA and CDR2 SQIVND (reference sequence). The CDR3 contains 17 residues. The CDR3 DNA sequence: TGTGCCAGTAGTATACTCCGGACAGGGGGTGGTGGAAACACCATATATTTT. Its protein is CASSILRTGGGGNTIYF.

The count of this clone is one. The CDR3 DNA sequence: TGTGCCAGCAGTTTAAGTTTATTCGAGGGCGCTAGTCTTGGGGATACGCAGTATTTT. Amino acid sequence: CASSLSLFEGASLGDTQYF. This chain uses TRBV28 with TRBJ2-3; D possibly corresponds to TRBD2 (5 bases). CDR3 length: 19 residues. Germline V lookup: CDR1 MDHEN, CDR2 SYDVKM. Between the trimmed V and J ends, which lost 2 bases and 6 bases, there was a span of 27 bases.

This sequence joins TRBV19 and TRBJ1-1; the match to TRBD1 covers 8 bases. The CDR3 consists of 17 residues. Looked up from germline, CDR1 is LNHDA and CDR2 is SQIVND (reference sequence). After removal of 6 bases from V and 0 bases from J, the junction contained 12 bases not matched to a gene. CDR3 sequence: CASSLSGTGGMNTEAFF. CDR3 sequence (DNA): TGTGCCAGTAGCCTATCCGGGACAGGAGGGATGAACACTGAAGCTTTCTTT.

This chain joins TRBV10-3 and TRBJ2-3; 9 bases fit TRBD2. Germline-derived CDR1 and CDR2 are ENHRY and SYGVKD. This CDR3 contains 13 residues. The J segment lost 4 bases and the V segment lost 9 bases, leaving 5 bases of the junction unmatched. Written as DNA, the CDR3 is TGTGCCATTGGCGGGGGGGACCCAGATACGCAGTATTTT. As protein: CAIGGGDPDTQYF.

The V and J genes are TRBV6-2 or TRBV6-3 and TRBJ2-5; 9 bases are a match to TRBD2. This CDR3 is built from 19 residues. The V segment lost 4 bases and the J segment 5 bases; nucleotides outside the gene matches: 20. Germline V CDR1 and CDR2: MNHEY, SVGEGT. The CDR3 region has the DNA TGTGCCAGCAGTTTTGTCCCCTTGGAGCGGGGGGCCCACGGGGAGACCCAGTACTTC. Translating gives CASSFVPLERGAHGETQYF.

The V and J genes are TRBV7-9 and TRBJ2-1, with D possibly TRBD1 on 6 matching bases. The CDR3 is 12 residues long. From germline, CDR1 is SEHNR and CDR2 FQNEAQ (reference sequence). V was trimmed by 8 bases and J by 7 bases, leaving 12 bases between them. The CDR3 loop is CASVQGANEQFF. The CDR3 nucleotides read TGTGCCAGCGTACAGGGTGCAAATGAGCAGTTCTTC.

This chain joins TRBV11-3 and TRBJ2-5, with 7 bases identical to TRBD2. CDR1 is SGHNT and CDR2 is YENEEA in the germline V gene. CDR3 length: 16 amino acids. V lost 5 bases and J lost 1; bases outside the gene matches: 10. CDR3 DNA: TGTGCCAGCAGCCCGGGACTCTCGGGGGGCCAAGAGACCCAGTACTTC. As protein: CASSPGLSGGQETQYF.

The genes are TRBV9 and TRBJ2-5; 9 positions agree with TRBD2. V gave up 3 bases and J gave up 7 bases; unmatched junction bases: 10. The length of the CDR3 is 15 residues. Germline V gene data show CDR1 as SGDLS and CDR2 as YYNGEE. The CDR3 loop is CASSGRGGELLTQYF. CDR3 coding DNA: TGTGCCAGCAGCGGCCGCGGGGGGGAACTTCTGACCCAGTACTTC.

A single count supports this clone. The chain joins TRBV9 to TRBJ2-4; weak D call: TRBD1 (6 bases). This CDR3 has 15 residues. Per the germline V gene, CDR1 is SGDLS and CDR2 is YYNGEE. Trimming took 0 bases from V and 7 from J, leaving 14 bases between them. The CDR3 protein is CASSVGEIQGNIQYF. CDR3 sequence (DNA): TGTGCCAGCAGCGTAGGCGAAATTCAGGGGAACATTCAGTACTTC.

The V gene is TRBV5-1, the J gene TRBJ2-5; D remains unclear. Trimming took 4 bases from V and 0 from J, leaving 4 bases between them. The CDR3 contains 12 residues. CDR1 SGHRS and CDR2 YFSETQ come from the germline V gene. CDR3 nucleotides: TGCGCCAGCAGCCCCGACCAAGAGACCCAGTACTTC. Translated: CASSPDQETQYF.

This clone appeared once. V is TRBV9 and J is TRBJ2-6; 7 nucleotides match TRBD2. The CDR3 consists of 16 residues. V shed 7 bases and J 0 bases; nucleotides not matched to a gene: 7. Germline V gene data show CDR1 as SGDLS and CDR2 as YYNGEE. The CDR3 DNA reads as TGTGCCAGCTCACCCCGGGGGGACTCTGGGGCCAACGTCCTGACTTTC. It codes for CASSPRGDSGANVLTF. The full variable domain, its missing parts supplied by reference TRBV9 and TRBJ2-6, is DSGVTQTPKHLITATGQRVTLRCSPRSGDLSVYWYQQSLDQGLQFLIQYYNGEERAKGNILERFSAQQFPDLHSELNLSSLELGDSALYFCASSPRGDSGANVLTFGAGSRLTVL.

V gene TRBV18 combines with J gene TRBJ2-5, with 8 bases matching TRBD1. Germline CDR1 and CDR2: KGHSH and LQKENI. The CDR3 totals 13 residues. Germline trimming cut 6 bases from V and 4 bases from J; bases unmatched to any gene: 4. For the CDR3, the DNA is TGTGCCAGCTCCCTCGACAGGGGAGAGACCCAGTACTTC. It translates to CASSLDRGETQYF.

The chain combines TRBV3-1 (or the pseudogene TRBV3-2) with TRBJ1-1; 7 nucleotides agree with TRBD1. This CDR3 has 15 residues. Germline trimming cut 6 bases from V and 0 bases from J; bases unmatched to any gene: 7. Germline values: CDR1 LGHDT, CDR2 YNNKEL (reference sequence). CDR3 coding DNA: TGTGCCAGCAGTAAAGGGGGCGAGGTGAACACTGAAGCTTTCTTT. It codes for CASSKGGEVNTEAFF.

The chain joins TRBV30 to TRBJ2-3, with 15 bases identical to TRBD2. Germline V lookup: CDR1 GTSNPN, CDR2 SVGIG (reference sequence). V lost 4 bases, J lost 2 bases, and 16 bases stayed unmatched. The CDR3 is 20 residues long. The CDR3 DNA reads TGTGCCTGGAACCCAGTTTTGGGGACTAGCGGGGGGCACAACACAGATACGCAGTATTTT. This translates into CAWNPVLGTSGGHNTDTQYF.

V usage is TRBV6-5 and J usage is TRBJ2-7, with 11 bases lining up with TRBD2. The CDR3 has 15 residues. Germline CDR1 MNHEY, CDR2 SVGAGI. The V and J ends lost 5 bases and 3 bases, in that order; junction bases with no gene match: 6. CDR3 in amino acids: CASSKAGTSGYEQYF. CDR3 bases: TGTGCCAGCAGTAAGGCTGGGACTAGCGGCTACGAGCAGTACTTC.